Listed below are T cell receptor beta chains from one sample, sequenced in a study of CD8 T cells in Susac syndrome. From the immunoSEQ multiplex PCR reads, TCRdb called clonotypes with MiXCR, one entry per CDR3 protein. The table shows approximately 260,000 distinct CDR3 sequences, with 90% to 96% occurring only once. Sequenced: CD4+ T cells from PBMCs. These receptors came from a human donor with Susac syndrome. Both conserved end residues are part of each CDR3. A D gene is named only where the DNA matches it firmly. Not all rows give a size; the values are once, few, many and, for expanded clones, a class.

V	J	size	D	DNA	CDR3
TRBV18	TRBJ1-2	NA	NA	TGTGCCAGCTCACCATATGGCCCTTACACCTTC	CASSPYGPYTF
TRBV7-9	TRBJ2-2	NA	TRBD2	TGTGCCAGCAGCCCCCGACTAGCCCCGGGGGGGGAGCTGTTTTTT	CASSPRLAPGGELFF
TRBV23-1	TRBJ2-1	once	TRBD2	TGCGCCAGCAGTCAAAGGATAGGAGCGGGAGAGTCCTACAATGAGCAGTTCTTC	CASSQRIGAGESYNEQFF
TRBV5-1	TRBJ1-1	NA	TRBD1	TGCGCCAGCAGCATCCAGGGGGCGGCGAACACTGAAGCTTTCTTT	CASSIQGAANTEAFF
TRBV30	TRBJ1-2	NA	NA	TGTGCCTGGAGTATAGACAGTTATGGCTACACCTTC	CAWSIDSYGYTF
TRBV20-1	TRBJ1-2	NA	NA	TGCAGTGCTACAACCGGGACACCCAGGGGCTACACCTTC	CSATTGTPRGYTF
TRBV12-3/TRBV12-4	TRBJ2-7	NA	TRBD2	TGTGCCAGCAGTGAATCTAGCGGGACCTACGAGCAGTACTTC	CASSESSGTYEQYF
TRBV30	TRBJ1-1	NA	TRBD1	TGTGCCTACAACAGGGGCCCCGAGGTTACTGAAGCTTTCTTT	CAYNRGPEVTEAFF
TRBV7-9	TRBJ1-1	NA	TRBD1	TGTGCCAGCAGCTTAGTGCAGGGGGCGACTGAAGCTTTCTTT	CASSLVQGATEAFF
TRBV24-1	TRBJ2-2	NA	TRBD1	TGTGCCACCAGTGATTTGCGGGACAGGGCGGCCGGGGAGCTGTTTTTT	CATSDLRDRAAGELFF
TRBV19	TRBJ1-5	NA	TRBD1	TGTGCCAGTAGTATTAAGGTACGGACAGGGGGTCAGCCCCAGCATTTT	CASSIKVRTGGQPQHF
TRBV21-1	TRBJ1-2	NA	NA	TGTGCCAGCAGCCCCGGAACAGTCTCCCGCGGCTACACCTTC	CASSPGTVSRGYTF
TRBV29-1	TRBJ2-2	NA	TRBD2	TGCAGCGCTGTAAGGGCTAGCGGGCGTGCCGGGGAGCTGTTTTTT	CSAVRASGRAGELFF
TRBV4-1	TRBJ2-7	NA	NA	TGCGCCAGCAGCAATAGGGTTACGGCCTACGAGCAGTACTTC	CASSNRVTAYEQYF
TRBV12-3/TRBV12-4	TRBJ1-2	NA	NA	TGTGCCAGCAGTTTGGGGGGTAACAGGGATAAAAACTATGGCTACACCTTC	CASSLGGNRDKNYGYTF
TRBV5-4	TRBJ2-7	NA	NA	TGTGCCAGCAGCCGGCCGGGGTTATCAACCTCCTACGAGCAGTACTTC	CASSRPGLSTSYEQYF
TRBV5-1	TRBJ2-2	NA	TRBD1	TGCGCCAGCAGCCGGGACAGGGAGACCGGGGAGCTGTTTTTT	CASSRDRETGELFF
TRBV19	TRBJ2-5	once	NA	TGTGCCAGTAGACGGCGGGACAACCAAGAGACCCAGTACTTC	CASRRRDNQETQYF
TRBV19	TRBJ2-1	NA	NA	TGTGCCAGTTCGGTCCAGGGGAGATGGAATGAGCAGTTCTTC	CASSVQGRWNEQFF
TRBV3-1	TRBJ1-2	NA	NA	TGTGCCAGCAGCCACGGCCCGACAAACTATGGCTACACCTTC	CASSHGPTNYGYTF
TRBV12-3/TRBV12-4	TRBJ2-3	once	TRBD1	TGTGCCAGCAGTACCCGGGACAGGAGCACAGATACGCAGTATTTT	CASSTRDRSTDTQYF
TRBV3-1	TRBJ1-5	NA	NA	TGTGCCAGCAGCCAAGAAGTGCGCAATCAGCCCCAGCATTTT	CASSQEVRNQPQHF
TRBV6-6	TRBJ2-6	NA	NA	TGTGCCAGCAGCTGGGACGGCATATCTGGGGCCAACGTCCTGACTTTC	CASSWDGISGANVLTF
TRBV20-1	TRBJ2-2	NA	TRBD2	TGCAGTGCTAGAGGCCCCGGGACTACGAACACCGGGGAGCTGTTTTTT	CSARGPGTTNTGELFF
TRBV5-1	TRBJ2-1	NA	NA	TGCGCCAGCAGCTTTGCCGGGGGAAGCAATGAGCAGTTCTTC	CASSFAGGSNEQFF
TRBV6-6	TRBJ2-4	NA	NA	TGTGCCAGCAGTTTTCCGCCGTCAAACATTCAGTACTTC	CASSFPPSNIQYF
TRBV3-1	TRBJ2-5	NA	NA	TGTGCCAGCAGCAACCAAGAGACCCAGTACTTC	CASSNQETQYF
TRBV12-3/TRBV12-4	TRBJ1-5	NA	NA	TGTGCCAGCAGTTTGGTGCTCAATCAGCCCCAGCATTTT	CASSLVLNQPQHF
TRBV4-1	TRBJ2-6	NA	NA	TGCGCCAGCAGCCGGGACTTTGAGAGCTCTGGGGCCAACGTCCTGACTTTC	CASSRDFESSGANVLTF
TRBV28	TRBJ1-2	once	NA	TGTGCCAGCAGTTTCGTAATTGGGGTTGGCTACACCTTC	CASSFVIGVGYTF
TRBV4-2	TRBJ2-2	NA	NA	TGTGCCAGCAGCCAACAAAGGGAGGTCGGGGAGCTGTTTTTT	CASSQQREVGELFF